These 22 T cell receptor beta chains were all obtained from the same sample, sequenced in a study of Graves' ophthalmopathy and Graves' hyperthyroidism. Amplified material comprised TCR beta CDR3 regions derived from RNA transcripts. HTBI primers were used in a first-round RT-PCR, which preceded a second-round multiplex PCR. MiXCR, applied by TCRdb to the multiplex PCR reads, yields one record per CDR3 protein. This sample has 500,000 to 700,000 distinct CDR3 sequences, with about 20% found just once. The sequenced material came from peripheral blood. These receptors were collected from a woman between 18 and 30 years old with stable Graves' hyperthyroidism. Some clones in this sample may be carry-over from other donors' samples.

The chain combines TRBV19 with TRBJ2-6, with D unresolved. The germline CDR1 and CDR2 sequences are LNHDA and SQIVND (reference sequence). The V end lost 5 bases, the J end lost 4 bases, and 15 bases lay between the germline ends. The length of the CDR3 is 16 residues. The CDR3 sequence: CASSFFGNSGANVLTF. The CDR3 DNA sequence: TGTGCCAGTAGTTTCTTCGGAAACTCGGGGGCCAACGTCCTGACTTTC.

This clonotype was detected many times. The chain has TRBV18 and TRBJ2-5; D remains unclear. CDR3 length equals 15 residues. Germline lookup yields CDR1 KGHSH and CDR2 LQKENI. Trimming pared 3 bases from V and 5 bases from J, leaving 16 bases between. The CDR3 region has the DNA TGTGCCAGCTCACCTCAGAGTCTGGGGTTGGAGACCCAGTACTTC. Its protein product is CASSPQSLGLETQYF.

The CDR3 DNA is TGTGCCAGCAGCCCACAGGGGGAATCCTACGAGCAGTACTTC. As protein: CASSPQGESYEQYF. The genes are TRBV3-1 and TRBJ2-7, with 8 bases fitting TRBD1. Germline CDR1 LGHDT, CDR2 YNNKEL (reference sequence). V lost 4 bases, J lost 1 base, and 3 bases stayed unmatched. This CDR3 has 14 amino acids.

The chain has TRBV29-1 and TRBJ1-3; D remains unclear. Germline assignment: CDR1 SQVTM and CDR2 ANQGSEA. With 6 bases removed from V and 6 bases from J, the gap between germline ends came to 9 bases. This CDR3 region has 11 residues. In DNA, the CDR3 is TGCAGCGTGGACCGAGAAAACACCATATATTTT. Translated, it gives CSVDRENTIYF. Supplemented by reference TRBV29-1 and TRBJ1-3, the full variable domain reads SAVISQKPSRDICQRGTSLTIQCQVDSQVTMMFWYRQQPGQSLTLIATANQGSEATYESGFVIDKFPISRPNLTFSTLTVSNMSPEDSSIYLCSVDRENTIYFGEGSWLTVV.

This clonotype was observed many times. This chain uses TRBV18 with TRBJ2-5, with 7 bases aligning to TRBD1. CDR1 KGHSH and CDR2 LQKENI come from the germline V gene. The length of the CDR3 is 14 residues. J gave up 5 bases and V 6 bases, and 9 bases lay outside the gene matches. CDR3 sequence reads: CASSPNRGGETQYF. The CDR3 DNA is TGTGCCAGCTCCCCCAACAGGGGCGGGGAGACCCAGTACTTC.

This clonotype was seen a handful of times. This chain joins TRBV30 and TRBJ2-5; possibly TRBD1 or TRBD2 for D (5 bases each). Trimming left V 7 bases short and J 1 base short, with 16 bases between. Germline V gene data show CDR1 as GTSNPN and CDR2 as SVGIG (reference sequence). The CDR3 has 14 residues. The CDR3 region has the DNA TGTGCCTCCCACATGGGGGAGACCCAAGAGACCCAGTACTTC. Protein product: CASHMGETQETQYF.

This clonotype has more than one count but fewer than ten. V is TRBV2 and J is TRBJ1-2; 10 bases are shared with TRBD1. The length of the CDR3 is 16 residues. After removal of 2 bases from V and 5 bases from J, the junction contained 8 bases not matched to a gene. CDR1 is SNHLY, CDR2 FYNNEI, per germline. The CDR3 DNA is TGTGCCAGCAGTGAATTACGGACAGGGGGAGTATATGGCTACACCTTC. Translation: CASSELRTGGVYGYTF.

The V gene is TRBV7-2, the J gene TRBJ2-5, with 8 bases matching TRBD2. After removal of 4 bases from V and 5 bases from J, the junction contained 12 bases not matched to a gene. Germline V gene sequence: CDR1 SGHTA, CDR2 FQGNSA. The CDR3 extends over 16 amino acids. DNA for the CDR3: TGTGCCAGCAGCTCCAATCCGGGAGGGCCGGGGGAGACCCAGTACTTC. Translated, it gives CASSSNPGGPGETQYF.

This clonotype was counted ten times or more. The V and J genes are TRBV18 and TRBJ2-7; D unclear. In germline, CDR1 is KGHSH, CDR2 LQKENI. Trimming took off 1 base at V and 5 bases at J, with 3 bases between the two ends. CDR3 size: 11 residues. CDR3 amino acids: CASSPRDEQYF. For the CDR3, the DNA is TGTGCCAGCTCACCACGAGACGAGCAGTACTTC.

The V call is TRBV12-3 or TRBV12-4, the J call TRBJ1-2; 8 nucleotides match TRBD1. The CDR3 is 17 amino acids. Unmatched junction bases numbered 11, after V lost 5 bases and J lost 0 bases. CDR3 in amino acids: CASSPEGRGRANYGYTF. CDR3 DNA sequence: TGTGCCAGCAGTCCTGAGGGCAGGGGGCGAGCTAACTATGGCTACACCTTC.

In its sample, this clonotype was seen many times. CDR3 in DNA: TGTGCCAGCAGCCAAGATCGAGGGACAGGGCATAATTCACCCCTCCACTTT. This gives the protein CASSQDRGTGHNSPLHF. The chain joins TRBV3-1 to TRBJ1-6, with 9 bases identical to TRBD1. Germline V gene sequence: CDR1 LGHDT, CDR2 YNNKEL (reference sequence). J was trimmed by 5 bases and V by 0 bases; bases with no gene match: 5. This CDR3 spans 17 amino acids. The whole variable domain, filled in from reference TRBV3-1 and TRBJ1-6, reads DTAVSQTPKYLVTQMGNDKSIKCEQNLGHDTMYWYKQDSKKFLKIMFSYNNKELIINETVPNRFSPKSPDKAHLNLHINSLELGDSAVYFCASSQDRGTGHNSPLHFGNGTRLTVT.

In its sample, this clonotype was seen a few times. This chain connects TRBV27 to TRBJ2-7; TRBD2 matches at 10 bases. The junction had 7 bases not matched to a gene; V was cut back by 2 bases and J by 6 bases. The CDR3 has 15 residues. Germline V gives CDR1 MNHEY, CDR2 SMNVEV (reference sequence). The CDR3, as DNA: TGTGCCAGCAGTTTAAGGGGATTAGCGGGAGGCGAGCAGTACTTC. Translating it yields CASSLRGLAGGEQYF.

The rearrangement uses TRBV29-1 and TRBJ2-2, with a weak D call TRBD1 (6 bases). With 7 bases removed from V and 2 bases from J, the gap between germline ends came to 17 bases. Germline-derived CDR1 and CDR2 are SQVTM and ANQGSEA. CDR3 length equals 15 residues. CDR3 protein: CSASGQSDNTGELFF. In nucleotides, the CDR3 is TGCAGCGCATCCGGACAGAGCGATAACACCGGGGAGCTGTTTTTT.

This chain uses TRBV29-1 with TRBJ1-1; D call uncertain. The CDR3 is 12 residues long. Germline-derived CDR1 and CDR2 are SQVTM and ANQGSEA. Trimming removed 6 bases from V and 0 bases from J, with 8 bases in between. The chain's CDR3 is CSVARLNTEAFF. The CDR3 DNA sequence: TGCAGCGTAGCACGGCTGAACACTGAAGCTTTCTTT.

This clonotype was observed a few times. The chain joins TRBV5-1 to TRBJ2-5; TRBD1 is a possible D gene (5 bases). The V gene lost 0 bases and the J gene lost 5 bases, with 11 bases spanning the gap. The CDR3 has 14 amino acids. Per germline, CDR1 SGHRS and CDR2 YFSETQ. The CDR3 loop reads CASSLEGSGETQYF. The CDR3 DNA follows: TGCGCCAGCAGCTTGGAGGGGTCCGGGGAGACCCAGTACTTC.

This clonotype was observed a handful of times. Germline and junction disagree at one end, which may indicate a read error. This rearrangement joins TRBV9 to TRBJ2-4; D unresolved. The CDR3 covers 15 residues. Germline assignment: CDR1 SGDLS and CDR2 YYNGEE. This chain's CDR3 is CASSVATGLGNIKYF. The CDR3 DNA sequence: TGTGCCAGCAGCGTAGCTACCGGGCTAGGGAACATTAAGTACTTC.

This clonotype was observed a handful of times. This sequence joins TRBV6-1 and TRBJ1-3; perhaps TRBD1 as D (6 bases). V lost 5 bases to trimming and J lost 4 bases, with 9 bases between them. This CDR3 region has 13 residues. Germline V gene sequence: CDR1 MNHNS, CDR2 SASEGT. The CDR3 is CASSRDIGNTIYF. DNA of the CDR3: TGTGCCAGCAGTAGGGACATCGGAAACACCATATATTTT.

This clonotype occurred many times. The chain joins TRBV10-3 to TRBJ1-5; possible D gene TRBD1, 5 bases. CDR1 and CDR2 from the germline V gene are ENHRY and SYGVKD. There are 15 residues in the CDR3. V lost 0 bases, J lost 7 bases, and 13 bases lay in between. The CDR3, as DNA: TGTGCCATCAGTGAGTCGGCGGGGCCGGGACAGCCCCAGCATTTT. Protein: CAISESAGPGQPQHF.

In its sample, this clonotype was seen many times. This chain joins TRBV12-3 or TRBV12-4 and TRBJ1-6; D is undetermined. This CDR3 comprises 15 residues. V was pared by 5 bases and J by 0 bases, with 8 bases between. This chain's CDR3 is CASSRGSSYNSPLHF. CDR3 nucleotide sequence: TGTGCCAGCAGTAGAGGGAGCTCCTATAATTCACCCCTCCACTTT.

In its sample, this clonotype was seen many times. The chain carries TRBV28 and TRBJ2-5; D tentatively reads TRBD1 or TRBD2 (5 bases each). Germline V gene lookup returns CDR1 MDHEN and CDR2 SYDVKM. The CDR3 consists of 14 residues. V shed 6 bases and J shed 4 bases, with 15 bases lying between them. CDR3 coding DNA: TGTGCCAGCAGCCCCCTCCGAGGGGCAGAGACCCAGTACTTC. Protein sequence: CASSPLRGAETQYF.

The gene calls are TRBV27 and TRBJ2-2, with a weak D call TRBD1 (6 bases). The CDR3 covers 12 residues. Germline V gene sequence: CDR1 MNHEY, CDR2 SMNVEV (reference sequence). V was clipped by 5 bases and J by 7 bases, with 8 bases between them. The CDR3 DNA follows: TGTGCCAGCAGTCAGGGGCACGGGGAGCTGTTTTTT. It encodes CASSQGHGELFF.

This clonotype was recorded many times. The chain is built from TRBV11-2 and TRBJ1-2; tentative D call: TRBD1 (6 bases). This CDR3 spans 17 amino acids. Per germline, CDR1 SGHAT and CDR2 FQNNGV. Trimming took off 1 base at V and 0 bases at J, with 15 bases between the two ends. The CDR3 is CASSLGLWTAPNYGYTF. The CDR3 region has the DNA TGTGCCAGCAGCTTAGGGTTGTGGACAGCGCCTAACTATGGCTACACCTTC. Full variable domain (rest looked up from reference TRBV11-2 and TRBJ1-2): EAGVAQSPRYKIIEKRQSVAFWCNPISGHATLYWYQQILGQGPKLLIQFQNNGVVDDSQLPKDRFSAERLKGVDSTLKIQPAKLEDSAVYLCASSLGLWTAPNYGYTFGSGTRLTVV.